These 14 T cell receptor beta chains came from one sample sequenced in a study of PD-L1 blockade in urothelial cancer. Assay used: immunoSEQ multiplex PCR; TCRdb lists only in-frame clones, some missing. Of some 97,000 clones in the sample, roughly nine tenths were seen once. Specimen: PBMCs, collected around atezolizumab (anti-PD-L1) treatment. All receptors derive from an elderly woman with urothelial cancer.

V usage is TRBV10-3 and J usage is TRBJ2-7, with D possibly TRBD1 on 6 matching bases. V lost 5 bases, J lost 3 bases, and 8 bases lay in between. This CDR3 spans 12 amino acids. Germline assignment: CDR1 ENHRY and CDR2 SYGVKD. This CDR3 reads CAISSGDYEQYF. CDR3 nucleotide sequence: TGTGCCATCAGTTCAGGGGACTACGAGCAGTACTTC.

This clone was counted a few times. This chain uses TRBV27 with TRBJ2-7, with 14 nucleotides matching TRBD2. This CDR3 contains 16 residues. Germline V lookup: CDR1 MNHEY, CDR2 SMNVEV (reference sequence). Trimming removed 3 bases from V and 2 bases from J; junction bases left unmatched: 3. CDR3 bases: TGTGCCAGCAGTTTCCAGGGACTAGCGGGGGCCTACGAGCAGTACTTC. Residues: CASSFQGLAGAYEQYF.

CDR3 residues: CASSFTGQPGYGYTF. The CDR3 coding sequence is TGTGCCAGTAGTTTCACGGGACAGCCTGGGTATGGCTACACCTTC. The rearrangement uses TRBV19 and TRBJ1-2; 7 positions match TRBD1. The V and J ends lost 5 bases and 5 bases, in that order; junction bases with no gene match: 11. This CDR3 spans 15 amino acids. CDR1 and CDR2 from the germline V gene are LNHDA and SQIVND (reference sequence).

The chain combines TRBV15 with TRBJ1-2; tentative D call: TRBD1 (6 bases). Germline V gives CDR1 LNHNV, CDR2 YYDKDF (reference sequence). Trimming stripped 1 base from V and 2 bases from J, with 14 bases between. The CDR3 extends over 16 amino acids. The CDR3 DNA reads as TGTGCCACCAGCAGAGCCTCGGGGACACGGAACTATGGCTACACCTTC. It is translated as CATSRASGTRNYGYTF.

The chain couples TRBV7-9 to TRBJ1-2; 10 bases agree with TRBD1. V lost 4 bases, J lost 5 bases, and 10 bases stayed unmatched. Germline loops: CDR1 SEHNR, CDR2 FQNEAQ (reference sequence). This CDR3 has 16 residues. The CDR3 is CASSSSGTGELYGYTF. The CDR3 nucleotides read TGTGCCAGCAGCTCTTCCGGGACAGGGGAACTTTATGGCTACACCTTC.

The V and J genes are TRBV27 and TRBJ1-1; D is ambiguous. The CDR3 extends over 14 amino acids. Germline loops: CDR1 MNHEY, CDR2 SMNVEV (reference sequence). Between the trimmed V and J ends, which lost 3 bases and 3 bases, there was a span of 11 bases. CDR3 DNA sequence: TGTGCCAGCAGTTTGCTCCGCCAGGACACTGAAGCTTTCTTT. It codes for CASSLLRQDTEAFF.

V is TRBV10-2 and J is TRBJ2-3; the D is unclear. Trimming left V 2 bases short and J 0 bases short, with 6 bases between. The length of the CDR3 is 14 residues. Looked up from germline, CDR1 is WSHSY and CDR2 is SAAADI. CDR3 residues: CASSERTSTDTQYF. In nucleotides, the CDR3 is TGCGCCAGCAGTGAGCGAACTAGCACAGATACGCAGTATTTT.

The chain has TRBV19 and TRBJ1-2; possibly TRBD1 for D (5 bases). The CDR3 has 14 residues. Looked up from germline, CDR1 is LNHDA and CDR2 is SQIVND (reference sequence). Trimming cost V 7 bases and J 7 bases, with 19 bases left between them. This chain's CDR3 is CASTTGGGFAGYTF. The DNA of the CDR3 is TGTGCCAGTACTACGGGGGGAGGCTTTGCTGGCTACACCTTC.

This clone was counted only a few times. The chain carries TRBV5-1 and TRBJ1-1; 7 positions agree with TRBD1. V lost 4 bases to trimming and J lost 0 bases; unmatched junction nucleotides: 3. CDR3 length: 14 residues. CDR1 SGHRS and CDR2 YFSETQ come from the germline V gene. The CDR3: CASSPGQMNTEAFF. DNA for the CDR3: TGCGCCAGCAGCCCGGGACAGATGAACACTGAAGCTTTCTTT. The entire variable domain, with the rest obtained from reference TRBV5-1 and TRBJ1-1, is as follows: KAGVTQTPRYLIKTRGQQVTLSCSPISGHRSVSWYQQTPGQGLQFLFEYFSETQRNKGNFPGRFSGRQFSNSRSEMNVSTLELGDSALYLCASSPGQMNTEAFFGQGTRLTVV.

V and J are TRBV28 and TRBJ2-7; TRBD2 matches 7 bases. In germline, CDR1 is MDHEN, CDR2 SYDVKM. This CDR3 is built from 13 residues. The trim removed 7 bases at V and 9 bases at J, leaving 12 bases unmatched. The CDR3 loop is CASTSGGVFGQYF. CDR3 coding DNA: TGTGCCAGCACCTCGGGGGGTGTTTTTGGGCAGTACTTC.

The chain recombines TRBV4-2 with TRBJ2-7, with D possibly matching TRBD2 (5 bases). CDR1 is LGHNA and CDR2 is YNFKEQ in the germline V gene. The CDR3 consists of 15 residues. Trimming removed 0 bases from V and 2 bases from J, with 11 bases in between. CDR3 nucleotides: TGTGCCAGCAGCCAAGAATGGACTCCGGCCTACGAGCAGTACTTC. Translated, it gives CASSQEWTPAYEQYF.

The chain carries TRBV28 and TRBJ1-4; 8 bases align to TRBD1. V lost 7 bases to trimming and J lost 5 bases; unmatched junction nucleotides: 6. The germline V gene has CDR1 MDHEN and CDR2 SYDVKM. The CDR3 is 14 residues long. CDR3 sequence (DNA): TGTGCCAGCACTACAGGGGGGGGGAATGAAAAACTGTTTTTT. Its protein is CASTTGGGNEKLFF.

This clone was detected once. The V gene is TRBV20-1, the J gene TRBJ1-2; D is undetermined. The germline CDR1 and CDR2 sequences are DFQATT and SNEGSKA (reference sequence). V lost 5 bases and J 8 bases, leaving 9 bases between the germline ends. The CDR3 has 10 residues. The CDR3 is CSAAHQGYTF. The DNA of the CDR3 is TGCAGTGCTGCTCATCAGGGCTACACCTTC.

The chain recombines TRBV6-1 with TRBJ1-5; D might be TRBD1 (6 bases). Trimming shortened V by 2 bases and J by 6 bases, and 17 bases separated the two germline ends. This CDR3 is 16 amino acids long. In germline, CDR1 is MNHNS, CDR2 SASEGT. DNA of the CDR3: TGTGCCAGCAGTGAAAATAGGGGGGGAGTGGGTCAGCCCCAGCATTTT. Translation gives CASSENRGGVGQPQHF.